Detailed here is one T cell receptor beta chain. Its matching antigen is unknown. Second-dose schedules of about 4 or about 12 weeks were combined. The sample originates from a study of T cell responses to AZD1222 COVID-19 vaccine. Findings and caveats of the study: Mostly white British, mostly female donors; authors suggested clonal diversity may be underestimated. Reportedly, close to half of spike-specific TCRs are directed against unmutated variant regions. Baseline seropositivity occurred in only a handful of AZD1222 recipients.

Trimming removed 2 bases at V and 6 bases at J, with 23 bases between. The CDR3 has 17 residues. The germline V gene has CDR1 MGHRA and CDR2 YSYEKL. The assay was immunoSEQ multiplex PCR, and TCRdb's table has in-frame clones only and misses some. The sample consists of more than 150,000 clones, 90% to 95% of them appearing once. The rearrangement links TRBV4-1 to TRBJ2-7; the D call may be TRBD1 or TRBD2 (5 bases each). The sequences come from peripheral blood, collected 28 days after the second AZD1222 dose. The clonotype comes from an adult who received the AZD1222 COVID-19 vaccine. This chain's CDR3 is CASSQFGRGRVLGEQYF. The CDR3 nucleotides read TGCGCCAGCAGCCAATTCGGTCGGGGCAGGGTGTTGGGCGAGCAGTACTTC.